This T cell receptor beta chain is drawn from a study of T cell responses to AZD1222 COVID-19 vaccine (dated by TCRdb to about 2021). At the level of the whole study: AZD1222 recipients given second doses at about 4 weeks or at about 12 weeks were pooled, since spike-specific TCR depth and breadth were not found to differ between the two schedules. Trial participants were enrolled by age into 18-55, 56-69 and 70-plus year subgroups, with roughly 160, 29 and 62 TCR-sequenced participants respectively. TCR sequencing covered approximately 230 trial participants: 207 given two doses of AZD1222 and 26 given two doses of MenACWY control vaccine. The full study reports these points: In the small 56-69-year group, the increase in depth fell short of significance, most likely because of low power. Because no day 14 peak-response samples were available, the repertoires could be characterized only after the peak T cell response. Most participants were white British and females outnumbered males, and the authors suggested that clonal diversity may have been underestimated. After two AZD1222 doses, both the breadth and the depth of spike-specific TCRs were significantly higher than at day 0 and than in MenACWY recipients. The whole spike protein was spanned by vaccine-associated CD4 TCRs, and dominant responses were seen in regions 160-218 and 743-854. Conclusions about previously exposed vaccinees are limited because only a handful of AZD1222 recipients were SARS-CoV-2 seropositive at baseline. Reportedly, close to half of the unique spike-specific TCRs recognized epitopes lying outside the regions that are mutated in the B.1.351 and B.1.1.7 variants.

The time point tag for this specimen amounts to: baseline before first vaccination. Samples from vaccinated people were obtained from the UK trials COV001 and COV002, which included a single-blind randomized controlled phase 2/3 trial of AZD1222 (ChAdOx1 nCoV-19) in healthy adults. For TCRbeta chain sequencing, PBMC samples from trial participants were taken at day 0 and at day 28 after the second dose. Concerning this clone itself: What antigen it recognizes has not been identified. One base away there is no much larger clone; base qualities are not given.

The CDR3 regions of human TCRbeta chains were analyzed by immunosequencing. Turning to the authors' computational methods: Repertoire TCRs were checked for matches against a reference library of SARS-CoV-2-specific TCRs that had been generated using the MIRA antigen-specificity platform. Breadth was defined as the fraction of unique TCRs that were SARS-CoV-2-associated. Depth was defined as the fraction of total T cells that were SARS-CoV-2-associated. Using the MIRA data, each spike-specific TCR was mapped to the spike region that the TCR reacts to and placed in a CD4 or CD8 class. Log10-transformed breadth and depth values were compared by one-way ANOVA with Sidak's multiple comparisons tests. In its TCRdb copy, this immuneACCESS table keeps in-frame sequences only and misses some clones. Where compared with another copy, unresolved V genes explain less than half of these, and the others have no known cause. For V, J and clone size, that table is used; D and trimming come from the DNA. A total of 90,000 to 150,000 clones appear in this sample, roughly 89% of them only once. 5% to 6% of the sample comes from the top ten.

Specimen: peripheral blood, collected on day 0 of AZD1222 vaccination. This TCR came from an adult in good health.

The CDR3 in this case is CASTPLRGPSYEQYF. The DNA sequence follows: TGTGCCAGCACCCCCCTTAGGGGGCCGTCCTACGAGCAGTACTTC. The chain couples TRBV6-1 to TRBJ2-7; the junction holds 7 bases that match TRBD1. The CDR3 starts with the cysteine, ends with the phenylalanine, and has 15 residues. This entry keeps only the CDR3 DNA: 45 bases, framed from base 1. V is trimmed back by 7 bases and J by 1 base, and the junction contains 10 bases that no gene match accounts for. CDR1 and CDR2, looked up from the germline V gene, are MNHNS and SASEGT.